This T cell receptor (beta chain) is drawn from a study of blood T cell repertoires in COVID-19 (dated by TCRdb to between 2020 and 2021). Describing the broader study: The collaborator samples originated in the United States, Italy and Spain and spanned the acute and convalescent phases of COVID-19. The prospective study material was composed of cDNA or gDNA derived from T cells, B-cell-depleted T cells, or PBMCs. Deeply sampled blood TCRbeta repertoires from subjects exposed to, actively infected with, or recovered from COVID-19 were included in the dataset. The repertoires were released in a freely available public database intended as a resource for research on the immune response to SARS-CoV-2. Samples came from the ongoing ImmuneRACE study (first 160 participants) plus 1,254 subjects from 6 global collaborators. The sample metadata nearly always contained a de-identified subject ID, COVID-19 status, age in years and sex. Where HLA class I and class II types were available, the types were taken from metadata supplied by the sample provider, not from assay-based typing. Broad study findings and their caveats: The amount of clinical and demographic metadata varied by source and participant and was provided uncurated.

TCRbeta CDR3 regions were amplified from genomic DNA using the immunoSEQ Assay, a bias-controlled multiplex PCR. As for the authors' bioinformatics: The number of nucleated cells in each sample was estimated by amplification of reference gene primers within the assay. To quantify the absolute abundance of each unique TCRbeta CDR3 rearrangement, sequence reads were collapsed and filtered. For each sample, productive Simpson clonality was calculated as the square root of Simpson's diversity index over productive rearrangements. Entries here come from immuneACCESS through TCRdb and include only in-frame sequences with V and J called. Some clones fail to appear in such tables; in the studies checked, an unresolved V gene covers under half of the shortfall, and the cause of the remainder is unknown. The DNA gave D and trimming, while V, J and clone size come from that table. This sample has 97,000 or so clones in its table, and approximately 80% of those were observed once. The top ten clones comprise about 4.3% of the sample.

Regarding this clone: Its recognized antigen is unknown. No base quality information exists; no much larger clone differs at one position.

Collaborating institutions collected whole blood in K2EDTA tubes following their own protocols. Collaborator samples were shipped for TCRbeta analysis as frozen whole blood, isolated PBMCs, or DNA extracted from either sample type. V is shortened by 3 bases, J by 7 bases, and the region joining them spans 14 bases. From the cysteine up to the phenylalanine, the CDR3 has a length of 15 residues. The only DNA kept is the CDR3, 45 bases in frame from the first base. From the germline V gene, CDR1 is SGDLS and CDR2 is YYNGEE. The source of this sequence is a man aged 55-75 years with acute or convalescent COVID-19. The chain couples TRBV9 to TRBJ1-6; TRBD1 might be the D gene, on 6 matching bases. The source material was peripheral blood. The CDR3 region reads CASSAGPGANSPLHF. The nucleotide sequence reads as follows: TGTGCCAGCAGCGCTGGTCCAGGGGCCAATTCACCCCTCCACTTT.